This T cell receptor beta chain came from a study of blood T cell repertoires in COVID-19. For the study at large: COVID-19 samples from acute and convalescent phases originated in the United States, Italy and Spain. PBMCs, B-cell-depleted T cells, or T cells were the source of the cDNA or gDNA that made up the material.

The V segment lost 3 bases and the J segment 2 bases; nucleotides outside the gene matches: 1. Germline V lookup: CDR1 MGHRA, CDR2 YSYEKL. This CDR3 has 13 residues. Per the study methods: Reference gene primer amplification gave estimated nucleated cell counts. Repertoires were generated with immunoSEQ multiplex PCR, while TCRdb's copy carries only in-frame clones and drops some. V and J calls and clone size are those listed in that table; D and trimming were worked out from the DNA. The repertoire holds about 24,000 clones, with about 88% as singletons. Sequencing was performed on peripheral blood. The gene calls are TRBV4-1 and TRBJ2-7; 7 bases match TRBD2. The source is a human donor in a cohort sampled during active COVID-19. This CDR3 reads CASSQGGTYEQYF. In DNA form, the CDR3 reads TGCGCCAGCAGCCAGGGGGGGACCTACGAGCAGTACTTC.